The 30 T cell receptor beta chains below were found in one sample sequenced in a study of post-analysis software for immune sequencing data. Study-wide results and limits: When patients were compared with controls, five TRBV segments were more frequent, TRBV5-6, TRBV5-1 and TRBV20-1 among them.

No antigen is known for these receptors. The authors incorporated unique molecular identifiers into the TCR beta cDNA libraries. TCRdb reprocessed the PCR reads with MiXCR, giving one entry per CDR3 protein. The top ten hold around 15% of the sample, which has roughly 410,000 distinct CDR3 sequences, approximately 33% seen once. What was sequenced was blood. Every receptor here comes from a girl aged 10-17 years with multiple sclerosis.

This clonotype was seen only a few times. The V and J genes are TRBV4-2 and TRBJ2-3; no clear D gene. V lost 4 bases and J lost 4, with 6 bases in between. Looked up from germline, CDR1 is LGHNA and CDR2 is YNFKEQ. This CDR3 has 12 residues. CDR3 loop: CASSLHADTQYF. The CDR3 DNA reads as TGTGCCAGCAGCCTCCACGCAGATACGCAGTATTTT.

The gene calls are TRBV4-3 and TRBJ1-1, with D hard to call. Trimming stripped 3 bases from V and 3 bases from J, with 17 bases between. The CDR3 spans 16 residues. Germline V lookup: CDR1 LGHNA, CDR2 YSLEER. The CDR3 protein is CASSQKTWVADTEAFF. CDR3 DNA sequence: TGCGCCAGCAGCCAGAAGACATGGGTGGCGGACACTGAAGCTTTCTTT.

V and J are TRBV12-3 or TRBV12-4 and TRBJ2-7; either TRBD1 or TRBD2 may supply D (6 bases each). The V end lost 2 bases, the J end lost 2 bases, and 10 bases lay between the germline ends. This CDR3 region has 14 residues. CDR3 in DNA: TGTGCCAGCAGTTTACGGGGGCAGGCCTACGAGCAGTACTTC. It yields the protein CASSLRGQAYEQYF.

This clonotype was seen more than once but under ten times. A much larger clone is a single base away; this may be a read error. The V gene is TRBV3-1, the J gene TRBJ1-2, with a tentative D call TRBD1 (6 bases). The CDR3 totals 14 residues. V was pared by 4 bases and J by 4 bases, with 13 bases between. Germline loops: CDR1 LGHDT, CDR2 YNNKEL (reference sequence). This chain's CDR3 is CASSPGRGSYGYTF. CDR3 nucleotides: TGTGCCAGCAGCCCAGGCAGGGGAAGCTATGGCTACACCTTC.

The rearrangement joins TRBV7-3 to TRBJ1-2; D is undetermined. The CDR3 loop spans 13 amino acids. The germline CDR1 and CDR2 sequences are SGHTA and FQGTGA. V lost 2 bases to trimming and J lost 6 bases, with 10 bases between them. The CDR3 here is CASSLGPADGYTF. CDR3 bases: TGTGCCAGCAGCTTAGGACCAGCGGATGGCTACACCTTC.

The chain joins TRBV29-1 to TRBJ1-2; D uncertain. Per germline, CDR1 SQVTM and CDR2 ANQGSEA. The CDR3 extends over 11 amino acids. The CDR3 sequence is CTGILEDGYTF. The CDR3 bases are TGCACCGGAATATTGGAAGATGGCTACACCTTC.

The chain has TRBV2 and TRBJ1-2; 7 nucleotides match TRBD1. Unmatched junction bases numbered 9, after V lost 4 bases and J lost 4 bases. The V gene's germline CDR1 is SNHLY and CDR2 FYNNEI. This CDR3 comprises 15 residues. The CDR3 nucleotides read TGTGCCAGCAGTGCCTCGGGACAGAAGCCCTATGGCTACACCTTC. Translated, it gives CASSASGQKPYGYTF.

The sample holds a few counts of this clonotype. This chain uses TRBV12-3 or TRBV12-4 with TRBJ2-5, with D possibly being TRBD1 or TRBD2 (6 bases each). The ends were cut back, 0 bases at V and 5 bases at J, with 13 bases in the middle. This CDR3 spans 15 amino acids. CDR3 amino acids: CASSLAGGLKETQYF. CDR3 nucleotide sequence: TGTGCCAGCAGTTTAGCGGGGGGCTTAAAGGAGACCCAGTACTTC.

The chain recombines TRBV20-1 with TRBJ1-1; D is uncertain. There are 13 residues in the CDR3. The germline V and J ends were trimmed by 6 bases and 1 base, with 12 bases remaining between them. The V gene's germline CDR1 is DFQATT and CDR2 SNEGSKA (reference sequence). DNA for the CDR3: TGCAGTGCACAGTCGCGCGGGAACACTGAAGCTTTCTTT. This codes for CSAQSRGNTEAFF.

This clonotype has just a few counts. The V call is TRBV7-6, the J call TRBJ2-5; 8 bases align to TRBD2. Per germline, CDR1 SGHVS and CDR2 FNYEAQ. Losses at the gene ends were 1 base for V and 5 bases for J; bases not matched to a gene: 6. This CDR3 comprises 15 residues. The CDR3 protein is CASSLGGGRVETQYF. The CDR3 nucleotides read TGTGCCAGCAGCTTAGGCGGGGGGCGGGTCGAGACCCAGTACTTC.

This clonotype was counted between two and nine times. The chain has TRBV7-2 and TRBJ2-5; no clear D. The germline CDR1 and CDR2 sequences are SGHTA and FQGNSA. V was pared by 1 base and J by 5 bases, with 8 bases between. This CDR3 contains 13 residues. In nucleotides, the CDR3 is TGTGCCAGCAGCTTAGTAGTACGGGAGACCCAGTACTTC. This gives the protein CASSLVVRETQYF.

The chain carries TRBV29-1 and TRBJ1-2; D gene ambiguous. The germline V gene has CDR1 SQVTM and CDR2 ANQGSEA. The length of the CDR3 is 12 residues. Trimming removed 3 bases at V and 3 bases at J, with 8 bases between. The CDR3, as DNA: TGCAGCGTTGAGGTGTCCTACTATGGCTACACCTTC. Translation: CSVEVSYYGYTF.

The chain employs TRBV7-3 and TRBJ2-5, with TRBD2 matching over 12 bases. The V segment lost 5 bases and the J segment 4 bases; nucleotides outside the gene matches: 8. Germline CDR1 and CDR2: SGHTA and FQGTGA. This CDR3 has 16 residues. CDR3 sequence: CASSHPGLAGRETQYF. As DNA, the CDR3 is TGTGCCAGCAGCCATCCGGGACTAGCGGGCCGAGAGACCCAGTACTTC.

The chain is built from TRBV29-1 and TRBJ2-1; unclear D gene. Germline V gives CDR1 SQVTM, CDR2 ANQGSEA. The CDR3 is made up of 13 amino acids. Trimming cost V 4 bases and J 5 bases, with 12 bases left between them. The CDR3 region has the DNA TGCAGCGTTGTATTTGTCGGCGACAATGAGCAGTTCTTC. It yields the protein CSVVFVGDNEQFF.

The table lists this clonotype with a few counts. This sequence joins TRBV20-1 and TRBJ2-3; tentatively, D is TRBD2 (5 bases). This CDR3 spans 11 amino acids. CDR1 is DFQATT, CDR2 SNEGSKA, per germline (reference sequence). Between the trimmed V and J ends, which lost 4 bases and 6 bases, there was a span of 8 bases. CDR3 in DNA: TGCAGTGCTACCTTAGCGGATACGCAGTATTTT. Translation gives CSATLADTQYF.

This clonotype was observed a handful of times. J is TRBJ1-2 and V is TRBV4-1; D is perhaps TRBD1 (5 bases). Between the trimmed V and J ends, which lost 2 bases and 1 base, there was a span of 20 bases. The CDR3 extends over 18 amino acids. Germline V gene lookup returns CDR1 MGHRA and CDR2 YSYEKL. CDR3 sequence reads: CASSQMRADRWGNYGYTF. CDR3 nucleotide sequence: TGCGCCAGCAGCCAAATGAGGGCCGACAGATGGGGTAACTATGGCTACACCTTC.

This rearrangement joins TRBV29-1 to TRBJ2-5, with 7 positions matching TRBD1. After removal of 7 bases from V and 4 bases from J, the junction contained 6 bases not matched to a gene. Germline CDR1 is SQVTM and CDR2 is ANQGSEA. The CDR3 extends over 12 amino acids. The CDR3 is CSERQGGETQYF. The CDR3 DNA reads TGCAGCGAACGACAGGGCGGAGAGACCCAGTACTTC.

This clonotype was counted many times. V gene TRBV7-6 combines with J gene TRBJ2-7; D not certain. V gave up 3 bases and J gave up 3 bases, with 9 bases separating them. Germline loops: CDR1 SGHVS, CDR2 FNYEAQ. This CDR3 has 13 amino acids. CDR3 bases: TGTGCCAGCAGCTTCGGCACATACTACGAGCAGTACTTC. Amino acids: CASSFGTYYEQYF.

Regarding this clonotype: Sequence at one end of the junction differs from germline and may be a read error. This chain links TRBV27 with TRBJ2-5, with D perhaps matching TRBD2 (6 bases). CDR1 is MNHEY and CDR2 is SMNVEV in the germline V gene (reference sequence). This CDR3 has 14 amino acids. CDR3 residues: CASSPGVMEETQYF. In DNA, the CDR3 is TGTGCCAGCAGTCCGGGGGTGATGGAAGAGACTCAGTACTTC.

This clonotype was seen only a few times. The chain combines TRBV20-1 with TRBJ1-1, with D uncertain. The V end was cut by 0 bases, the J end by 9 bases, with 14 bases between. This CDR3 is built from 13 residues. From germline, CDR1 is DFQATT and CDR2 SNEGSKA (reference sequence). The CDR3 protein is CSARDLVAGQAFF. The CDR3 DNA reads TGCAGTGCTAGAGATTTAGTGGCAGGACAAGCTTTCTTT.

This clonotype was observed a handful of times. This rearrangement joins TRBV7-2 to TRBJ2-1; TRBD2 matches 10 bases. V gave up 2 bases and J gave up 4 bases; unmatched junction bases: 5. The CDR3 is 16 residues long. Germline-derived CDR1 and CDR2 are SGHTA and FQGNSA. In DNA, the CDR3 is TGTGCCAGCAGCTTACACCTAGCGGGGGAGTACAATGAGCAGTTCTTC. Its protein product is CASSLHLAGEYNEQFF.

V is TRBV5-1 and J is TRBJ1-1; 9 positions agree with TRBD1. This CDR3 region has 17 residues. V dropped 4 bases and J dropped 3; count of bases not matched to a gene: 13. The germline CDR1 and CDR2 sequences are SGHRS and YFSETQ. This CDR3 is CASSEDDRGSFYTEAFF. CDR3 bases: TGCGCCAGCAGCGAGGACGACAGGGGGTCTTTCTACACTGAAGCTTTCTTT.

The CDR3 protein is CASSLPTDRNTEAFF. CDR3 bases: TGTGCCAGCAGCCTCCCTACCGACAGGAACACTGAAGCTTTCTTT. This sequence joins TRBV7-9 and TRBJ1-1, with a weak D call TRBD1 (5 bases). The germline CDR1 and CDR2 sequences are SEHNR and FQNEAQ (reference sequence). The ends were cut back, 5 bases at V and 1 base at J, with 14 bases in the middle. The length of the CDR3 is 15 residues.

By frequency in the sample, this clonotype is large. Written as DNA, the CDR3 is TGTGCCAGCAGTCCAGACCTTGGTTCTAATTCACCCCTCCACTTT. It is translated as CASSPDLGSNSPLHF. This rearrangement joins TRBV7-6 to TRBJ1-6, with no clear D. The V end was cut by 6 bases, the J end by 6 bases, with 15 bases between. CDR3 length: 15 amino acids. Germline V CDR1 and CDR2: SGHVS, FNYEAQ.

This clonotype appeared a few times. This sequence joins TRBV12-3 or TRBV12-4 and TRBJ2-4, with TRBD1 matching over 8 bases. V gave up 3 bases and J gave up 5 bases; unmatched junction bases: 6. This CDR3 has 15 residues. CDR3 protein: CASSFRAGGENIQYF. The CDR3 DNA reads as TGTGCCAGCAGTTTTCGGGCAGGGGGCGAAAACATTCAGTACTTC.

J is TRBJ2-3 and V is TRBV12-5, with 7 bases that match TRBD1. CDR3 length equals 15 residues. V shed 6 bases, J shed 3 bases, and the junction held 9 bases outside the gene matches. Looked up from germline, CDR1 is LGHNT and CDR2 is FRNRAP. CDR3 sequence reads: CASGDDREMTDTQYF. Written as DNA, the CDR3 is TGTGCTAGTGGGGACGACAGGGAAATGACAGATACGCAGTATTTT.

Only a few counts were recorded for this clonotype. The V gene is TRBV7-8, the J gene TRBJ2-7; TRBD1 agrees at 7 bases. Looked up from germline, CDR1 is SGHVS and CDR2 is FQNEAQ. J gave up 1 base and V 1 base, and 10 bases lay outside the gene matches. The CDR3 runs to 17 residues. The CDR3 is CASSLEGLGGMSYEQYF. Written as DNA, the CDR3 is TGTGCCAGCAGCTTAGAGGGGTTAGGGGGCATGTCCTACGAGCAGTACTTC.

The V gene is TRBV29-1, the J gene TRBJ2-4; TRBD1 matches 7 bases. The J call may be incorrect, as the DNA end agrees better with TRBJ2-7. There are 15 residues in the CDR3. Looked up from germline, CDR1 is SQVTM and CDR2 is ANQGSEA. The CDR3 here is CSVEAPRQGSYEQYF. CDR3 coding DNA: TGCAGCGTTGAAGCTCCGAGACAGGGAAGCTACGAGCAGTACTTC.

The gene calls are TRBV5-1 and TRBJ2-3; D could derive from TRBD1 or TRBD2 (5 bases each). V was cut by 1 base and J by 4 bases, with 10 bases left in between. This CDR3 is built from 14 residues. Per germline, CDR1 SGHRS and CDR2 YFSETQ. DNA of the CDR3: TGCGCCAGCAGCTTGTCGGGGCGGGCAGATACGCAGTATTTT. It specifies CASSLSGRADTQYF.

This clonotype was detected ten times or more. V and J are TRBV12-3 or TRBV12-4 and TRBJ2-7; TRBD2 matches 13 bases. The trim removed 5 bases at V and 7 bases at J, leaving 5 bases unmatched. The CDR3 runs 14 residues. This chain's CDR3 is CASSRTSGGREQYF. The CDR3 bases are TGTGCCAGCAGTCGGACTAGCGGGGGAAGGGAGCAGTACTTC.